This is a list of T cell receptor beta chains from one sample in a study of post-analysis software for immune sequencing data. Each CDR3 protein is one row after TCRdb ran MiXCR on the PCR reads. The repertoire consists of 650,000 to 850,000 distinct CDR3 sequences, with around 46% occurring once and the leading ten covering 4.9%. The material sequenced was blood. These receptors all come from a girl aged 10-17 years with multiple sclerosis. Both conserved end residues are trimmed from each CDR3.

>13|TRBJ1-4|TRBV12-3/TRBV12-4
ASSPERGTNEKLF
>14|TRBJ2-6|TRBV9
ASSPGTLSGANVLT
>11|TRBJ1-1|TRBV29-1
SLLTGGNTEAF
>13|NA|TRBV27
ASSVDRWAYYEQY
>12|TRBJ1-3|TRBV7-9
ASSPQGLGNTIY
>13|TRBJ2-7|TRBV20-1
SARDRDRGGPSEY
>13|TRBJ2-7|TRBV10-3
AISESSGVTYEQY
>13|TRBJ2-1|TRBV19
ASLNVASGSYEQF
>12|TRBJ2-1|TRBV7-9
ASSLGWTPNEQF
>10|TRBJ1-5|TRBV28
ASSPQGRTQH